A single sample is the source of the 20 T cell receptor beta chains below, sequenced in a study of early T cells in non-severe SARS-CoV-2 infection (dated by TCRdb to the early 2020s). The library was made by 5' RACE. Sequencing was carried out with a NextSeq 500. The raw public reads went through TCRdb reprocessing: fastp at Q25, MiXCR clone calling, in-frame beta chains kept. One record per CDR3 amino acid sequence lists the most common genes and DNA. The sample includes approximately 42,000 distinct CDR3 sequences, with around 6% observed a single time. Together, the top ten hold roughly 12% of the sample. Sequenced sample: whole blood. The source is an adult who was a healthcare worker with PCR-confirmed SARS-CoV-2 infection or an uninfected control (not recorded which).

This clonotype was counted ten times or more. One junction end does not reproduce the germline sequence, and a read error may be involved. The V call is TRBV7-7, the J call TRBJ1-6; no definite D call. The CDR3 length is 18 residues. CDR1 is SSHAT and CDR2 is FNYEAQ in the germline V gene (reference sequence). The CDR3, as DNA: TGTGCTAGCAGCTCGGGAGGGCAAGTCGGATCCTATAATTCACCCCTCCACTTT. Translating gives CASSSGGQVGSYNSPLHF.

The CDR3 DNA sequence: TGCGCCAGCAGCCCCGGCACAAGCACAGATACGCAGTATTTT. Translated, it gives CASSPGTSTDTQYF. The chain employs TRBV5-1 and TRBJ2-3; D gene uncertain. Trimming left V 4 bases short and J 0 bases short, with 9 bases between. CDR3 size: 14 residues. Germline V gene data show CDR1 as SGHRS and CDR2 as YFSETQ.

This clonotype was counted between two and nine times. The V call is TRBV6-5, the J call TRBJ2-2; 7 bases fit TRBD1. Unmatched junction bases numbered 5, after V lost 5 bases and J lost 2 bases. The CDR3 has 15 residues. The germline V gene encodes CDR1 MNHEY and CDR2 SVGAGI. The CDR3 reads CASSIGTANTGELFF. The CDR3, as DNA: TGTGCCAGCAGTATCGGGACAGCCAACACCGGGGAGCTGTTTTTT.

This clonotype is termed medium-sized. The J gene is TRBJ2-1, the V gene TRBV5-1; D unresolved. Germline CDR1 is SGHRS and CDR2 is YFSETQ. The CDR3 consists of 13 residues. V dropped 0 bases and J dropped 5 bases, with 6 bases sitting between them. CDR3 DNA sequence: TGCGCCAGCAGCTTGGCTTCCCACAATGAGCAGTTCTTC. Protein product: CASSLASHNEQFF.

This clonotype was recorded a few times. V and J are TRBV3-1 and TRBJ2-2; the match to TRBD1 covers 7 bases. The V gene's germline CDR1 is LGHDT and CDR2 YNNKEL (reference sequence). V was clipped by 5 bases and J by 9 bases; unmatched bases: 6. The CDR3 sequence is 13 residues long. The CDR3 is CASSDRQGRELFF. CDR3 bases: TGTGCCAGCAGCGACCGACAGGGCAGGGAGCTGTTTTTT.

This clonotype was seen a handful of times. This chain uses TRBV12-3 or TRBV12-4 with TRBJ2-2; TRBD1 matches at 8 bases. V gave up 8 bases and J gave up 0 bases; unmatched junction bases: 8. The length of the CDR3 is 16 residues. The DNA of the CDR3 is TGTGCCAGCGACCACACAGGGGGAGCGAACACCGGGGAGCTGTTTTTT. Protein sequence: CASDHTGGANTGELFF.

This clonotype was seen at least ten times. V gene TRBV7-9 combines with J gene TRBJ1-4; possible D gene TRBD1, 6 bases. In germline, CDR1 is SEHNR, CDR2 FQNEAQ (reference sequence). Trimming took off 1 base at V and 7 bases at J, with 10 bases between the two ends. CDR3 length equals 14 residues. For the CDR3, the DNA is TGTGCCAGCAGCTTAGTACAGGGCGGTGAAAAACTGTTTTTT. Amino acid sequence: CASSLVQGGEKLFF.

This clonotype has a count of ten or more. The rearrangement uses TRBV11-2 and TRBJ1-1; D ambiguous. Per germline, CDR1 SGHAT and CDR2 FQNNGV. The CDR3 totals 14 residues. V lost 0 bases to trimming and J lost 5 bases, with 10 bases between them. The CDR3 nucleotides are TGTGCCAGCAGCTTAGATGGGAGGGATACTGAAGCTTTCTTT. Protein sequence: CASSLDGRDTEAFF.

This clonotype came up a few times. The gene calls are TRBV5-1 and TRBJ2-5; D remains ambiguous. The CDR3 length is 14 residues. Trimming removed 0 bases at V and 4 bases at J, with 10 bases between. Germline lookup yields CDR1 SGHRS and CDR2 YFSETQ. The CDR3 loop is CASSLEGVRETQYF. In nucleotides, the CDR3 is TGCGCCAGCAGCTTGGAAGGAGTGAGAGAGACCCAGTACTTC.

The chain combines TRBV2 with TRBJ2-7; maybe TRBD1 (6 bases). Trimming removed 2 bases from V and 2 bases from J, with 7 bases in between. CDR1 is SNHLY and CDR2 is FYNNEI in the germline V gene. This CDR3 spans 13 amino acids. The CDR3, as DNA: TGTGCCAGCAGTGAACAGGGGACCTACGAGCAGTACTTC. Protein product: CASSEQGTYEQYF. The whole variable domain, remainder taken from reference TRBV2 and TRBJ2-7, is EPEVTQTPSHQVTQMGQEVILRCVPISNHLYFYWYRQILGQKVEFLVSFYNNEISEKSEIFDDQFSVERPDGSNFTLKIRSTKLEDSAMYFCASSEQGTYEQYFGPGTRLTVT.

This clonotype was detected many times. The chain combines TRBV28 with TRBJ2-1; unclear D gene. Per germline, CDR1 MDHEN and CDR2 SYDVKM. The germline V and J ends were trimmed by 5 bases and 10 bases, with 15 bases remaining between them. CDR3 length: 13 residues. CDR3 DNA: TGTGCCAGCAGTCCTCACTCTCGGCTGGAGCAGTTCTTC. It is translated as CASSPHSRLEQFF. The full variable domain, in which reference TRBV28 and TRBJ2-1 provide the parts outside the CDR3, is DVKVTQSSRYLVKRTGEKVFLECVQDMDHENMFWYRQDPGLGLRLIYFSYDVKMKEKGDIPEGYSVSREKKERFSLILESASTNQTSMYLCASSPHSRLEQFFGPGTRLTVL.

The chain combines TRBV11-2 with TRBJ2-3; TRBD1 agrees at 8 bases. Germline V gene sequence: CDR1 SGHAT, CDR2 FQNNGV. This CDR3 contains 16 residues. Losses at the gene ends were 6 bases for V and 4 bases for J; bases not matched to a gene: 12. CDR3 region: CASSSWKDRVPDTQYF. CDR3 sequence (DNA): TGTGCCAGCAGTTCCTGGAAGGACAGGGTCCCAGATACGCAGTATTTT.

This clonotype was recorded many times. The chain joins TRBV20-1 to TRBJ1-6; D call uncertain. V was clipped by 1 base and J by 8 bases, with 6 bases between them. The CDR3 contains 12 residues. Germline V gene data show CDR1 as DFQATT and CDR2 as SNEGSKA (reference sequence). CDR3 in amino acids: CSARAGDSPLHF. In nucleotides, the CDR3 is TGCAGTGCTAGAGCCGGAGATTCACCCCTCCACTTT.

This clonotype was detected ten times or more. The chain combines TRBV6-6 with TRBJ2-3, with 8 bases lining up with TRBD1. The CDR3 sequence is 14 residues long. Trimming cost V 2 bases and J 6 bases; bases outside gene matches: 4. Looked up from germline, CDR1 is MNHNY and CDR2 is SVGAGI (reference sequence). The CDR3 sequence: CASSYRQGTDTQYF. DNA of the CDR3: TGTGCCAGCAGTTACAGACAGGGGACGGATACGCAGTATTTT.

This clonotype was counted many times. This chain uses TRBV13 with TRBJ1-5; a weak D match, TRBD1 (5 bases). V lost 6 bases to trimming and J lost 4 bases, with 22 bases between them. The CDR3 runs 17 residues. In germline, CDR1 is PRHDT, CDR2 FYEKMQ (reference sequence). CDR3 nucleotides: TGTGCCAGCAGTCGCCGGACAAGCCGAAAAGCAAATCAGCCCCAGCATTTT. It specifies CASSRRTSRKANQPQHF.

The sample holds a few counts of this clonotype. J is TRBJ2-3 and V is TRBV10-3; D unresolved. From germline, CDR1 is ENHRY and CDR2 SYGVKD. Trimming shortened V by 4 bases and J by 3 bases, and 5 bases separated the two germline ends. CDR3 length: 12 residues. The CDR3 DNA is TGTGCCATCAGTGCCCTAACAGATACGCAGTATTTT. Its protein is CAISALTDTQYF.

J is TRBJ2-2 and V is TRBV7-9; tentative D call: TRBD2 (6 bases). The CDR3 extends over 16 amino acids. CDR1 is SEHNR, CDR2 FQNEAQ, per germline (reference sequence). Trimming took off 5 bases at V and 1 base at J, with 14 bases between the two ends. The CDR3 reads CASSPPKAGNTGELFF. DNA for the CDR3: TGTGCCAGCAGCCCCCCAAAAGCGGGGAACACCGGGGAGCTGTTTTTT.

This clonotype was counted many times. The J gene is TRBJ2-3, the V gene TRBV3-1, with D possibly matching TRBD1 (5 bases). Per germline, CDR1 LGHDT and CDR2 YNNKEL (reference sequence). This CDR3 is built from 14 residues. Trimming removed 5 bases from V and 1 base from J, with 10 bases in between. This CDR3 is CASSAGFGTDTQYF. The CDR3 DNA reads TGTGCCAGCAGCGCAGGGTTCGGCACAGATACGCAGTATTTT.

With respect to this clonotype: A much larger clone differs from this one at a single base, so this may be a read error. The rearrangement links TRBV7-2 to TRBJ2-7, with a possible D match to TRBD1 (6 bases). This CDR3 is 15 amino acids long. V lost 2 bases and J 2 bases, leaving 13 bases between the germline ends. CDR1 is SGHTA, CDR2 FQGNSA, per germline. CDR3 sequence (DNA): TGTGCCAGCAGCTTAAGGTCAGGGGAAACCTACGAGCAGTACTTC. It is translated as CASSLRSGETYEQYF.

In this sample, this clonotype turned up a few times. J is TRBJ1-5 and V is TRBV6-1; a weak D match, TRBD1 (5 bases). This CDR3 is built from 14 residues. Germline CDR1 reads MNHNS; CDR2 reads SASEGT. V dropped 3 bases and J dropped 6 bases, with 12 bases sitting between them. This CDR3 is CASSDRDVIQPQHF. CDR3 sequence (DNA): TGTGCCAGCAGTGACAGGGACGTTATTCAGCCCCAGCATTTT.